Sequencing of this T cell receptor (beta chain) was carried out in a study of ipilimumab plus nivolumab after autologous stem cell transplantation. Study-level information: Median doses per patient: roughly 5 ipilimumab, roughly 8 nivolumab. Myeloma cases were transplant-naive high-risk or relapsed within 3 years post first autologous transplant.

Using immunoSEQ multiplex PCR, the repertoire was profiled, and TCRdb retains in-frame clones only, with some absent. The top ten clones hold around 21% of a sample with about 9,200 clones, 60% to 80% of them seen once. Germline V gene lookup returns CDR1 SGHAT and CDR2 FQNNGV. The ends were cut back, 0 bases at V and 2 bases at J, with 8 bases in the middle. This CDR3 has 14 residues. Starting 14 to 28 days after autologous transplant, ipilimumab 1 mg/kg was given. Through week 26, nivolumab 3 mg/kg IV was given weeks 1, 4, 7, 10, then biweekly. This clonotype was sampled from a female donor with multiple myeloma. The chain combines TRBV11-2 with TRBJ2-7, with D uncertain. The sequencing used PBMCs, collected in a trial of ipilimumab plus nivolumab as post-transplant consolidation. The CDR3 region is CASSLEVSTYEQYF. In DNA, the CDR3 is TGTGCCAGCAGCTTAGAGGTTTCAACCTACGAGCAGTACTTC.